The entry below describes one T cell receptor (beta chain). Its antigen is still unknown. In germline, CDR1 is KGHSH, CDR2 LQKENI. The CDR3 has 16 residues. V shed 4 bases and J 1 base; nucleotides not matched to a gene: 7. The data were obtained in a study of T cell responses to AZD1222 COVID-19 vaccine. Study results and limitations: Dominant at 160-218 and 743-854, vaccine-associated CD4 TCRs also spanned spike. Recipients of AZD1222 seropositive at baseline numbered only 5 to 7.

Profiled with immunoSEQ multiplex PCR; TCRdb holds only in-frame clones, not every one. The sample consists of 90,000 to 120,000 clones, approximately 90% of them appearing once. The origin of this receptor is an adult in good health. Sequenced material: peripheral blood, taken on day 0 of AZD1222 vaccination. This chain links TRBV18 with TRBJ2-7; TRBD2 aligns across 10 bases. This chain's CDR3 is CASSLAGGQGSYEQYF. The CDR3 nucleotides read TGTGCCAGCTCACTAGCGGGGGGACAAGGGTCCTACGAGCAGTACTTC.